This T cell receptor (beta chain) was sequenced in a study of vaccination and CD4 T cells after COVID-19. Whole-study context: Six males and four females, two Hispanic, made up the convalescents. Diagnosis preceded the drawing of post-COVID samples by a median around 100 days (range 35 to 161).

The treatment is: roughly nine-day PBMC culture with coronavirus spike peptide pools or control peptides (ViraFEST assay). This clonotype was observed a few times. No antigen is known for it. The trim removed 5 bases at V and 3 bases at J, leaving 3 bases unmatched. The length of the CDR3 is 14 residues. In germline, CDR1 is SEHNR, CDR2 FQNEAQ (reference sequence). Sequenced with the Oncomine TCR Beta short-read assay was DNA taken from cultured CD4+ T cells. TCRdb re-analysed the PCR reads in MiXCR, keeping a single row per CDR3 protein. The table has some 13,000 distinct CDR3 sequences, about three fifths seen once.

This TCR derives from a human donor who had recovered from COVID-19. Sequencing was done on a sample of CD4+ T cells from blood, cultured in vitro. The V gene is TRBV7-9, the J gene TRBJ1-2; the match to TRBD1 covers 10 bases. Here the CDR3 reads CASSLGQGHYGYTF. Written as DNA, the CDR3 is TGTGCCAGCAGCCTGGGACAGGGGCACTATGGCTACACCTTC.